This TCR beta chain was obtained from a study of T cells in Graves' hyperthyroidism and ophthalmopathy. TCR beta CDR3 sequences were amplified from RNA transcripts. The HTBI set primed first-round TCR CDR3 RT-PCR. TCRdb called the multiplex PCR reads again in MiXCR, with one record for every CDR3 protein. The sample lists some 210,000 distinct CDR3 sequences, about 15% occurring once. This clonotype appeared many times. J was trimmed by 5 bases and V by 6 bases; bases with no gene match: 8. Germline V gives CDR1 KGHSY, CDR2 FQNENV. The CDR3 has 14 amino acids. The specimen was blood. The chain couples TRBV16 to TRBJ2-7; 9 bases are shared with TRBD1. The receptor comes from a man aged 45-65 years with Graves' hyperthyroidism. The CDR3 nucleotides read TGTGCCAGCAGACGGACAGGGGAGATCGACGAGCAGTACTTC. Translating it yields CASRRTGEIDEQYF.